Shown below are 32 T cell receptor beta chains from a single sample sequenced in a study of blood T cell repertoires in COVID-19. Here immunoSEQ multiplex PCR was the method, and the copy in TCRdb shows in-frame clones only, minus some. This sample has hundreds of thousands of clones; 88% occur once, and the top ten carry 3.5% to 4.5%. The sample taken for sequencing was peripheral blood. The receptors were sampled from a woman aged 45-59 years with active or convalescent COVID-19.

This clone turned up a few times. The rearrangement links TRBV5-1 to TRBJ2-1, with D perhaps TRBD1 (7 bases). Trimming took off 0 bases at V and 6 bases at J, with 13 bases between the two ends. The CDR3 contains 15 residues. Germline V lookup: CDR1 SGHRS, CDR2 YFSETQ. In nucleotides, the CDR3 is TGCGCCAGCAGCTTGGCTCCAGGGGGACTCAATGAGCAGTTCTTC. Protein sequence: CASSLAPGGLNEQFF.

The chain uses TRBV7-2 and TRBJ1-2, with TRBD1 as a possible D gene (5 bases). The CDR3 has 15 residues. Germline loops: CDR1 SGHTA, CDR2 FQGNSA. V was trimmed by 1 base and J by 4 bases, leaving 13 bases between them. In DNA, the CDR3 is TGTGCCAGCAGCTTAGAGATTTCGGGGGGCTATGGCTACACCTTC. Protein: CASSLEISGGYGYTF.

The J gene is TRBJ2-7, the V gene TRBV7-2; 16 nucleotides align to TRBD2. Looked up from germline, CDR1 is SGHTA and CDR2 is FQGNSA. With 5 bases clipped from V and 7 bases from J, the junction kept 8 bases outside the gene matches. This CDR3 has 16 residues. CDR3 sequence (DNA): TGTGCCAGCAGCCCACCGGGACTAGCGGGGGGGTTAGAGCAGTACTTC. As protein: CASSPPGLAGGLEQYF.

Here the CDR3 reads CASSPGQFSYEQYF. The CDR3 DNA is TGCGCCAGCAGCCCCGGACAGTTTAGCTACGAGCAGTACTTC. The J gene is TRBJ2-7, the V gene TRBV5-1, with TRBD1 as a possible D gene (6 bases). Trimming left V 4 bases short and J 3 bases short, with 14 bases between. Germline CDR1 is SGHRS and CDR2 is YFSETQ. CDR3 length: 14 amino acids.

The CDR3 coding sequence is TGTGCCAGCAGCTTCGCAGCAGGAGGCGAGCAGTACTTC. Translating gives CASSFAAGGEQYF. This chain connects TRBV7-2 to TRBJ2-7; D might be TRBD2 (5 bases). This CDR3 has 13 amino acids. V was pared by 3 bases and J by 6 bases, with 12 bases between. The V gene's germline CDR1 is SGHTA and CDR2 FQGNSA. Variable domain in full (rest from reference TRBV7-2 and TRBJ2-7): GAGVSQSPSNKVTEKGKDVELRCDPISGHTALYWYRQSLGQGLEFLIYFQGNSAPDKSGLPSDRFSAERTGGSVSTLTIQRTQQEDSAVYLCASSFAAGGEQYFGPGTRLTVT.

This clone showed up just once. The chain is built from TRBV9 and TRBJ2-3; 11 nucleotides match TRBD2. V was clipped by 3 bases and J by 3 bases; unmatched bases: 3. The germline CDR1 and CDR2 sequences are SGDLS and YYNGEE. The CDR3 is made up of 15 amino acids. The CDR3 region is CASSERLAGTDTQYF. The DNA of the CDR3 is TGTGCCAGCAGCGAAAGACTAGCGGGGACAGATACGCAGTATTTT.

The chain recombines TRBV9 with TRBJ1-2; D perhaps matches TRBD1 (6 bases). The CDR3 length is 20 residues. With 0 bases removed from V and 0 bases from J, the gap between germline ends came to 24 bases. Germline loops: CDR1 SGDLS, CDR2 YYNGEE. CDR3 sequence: CASSVATGGAIPSPNYGYTF. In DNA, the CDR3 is TGTGCCAGCAGCGTAGCTACTGGGGGGGCAATTCCAAGTCCTAACTATGGCTACACCTTC. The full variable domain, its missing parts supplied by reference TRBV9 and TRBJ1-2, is DSGVTQTPKHLITATGQRVTLRCSPRSGDLSVYWYQQSLDQGLQFLIQYYNGEERAKGNILERFSAQQFPDLHSELNLSSLELGDSALYFCASSVATGGAIPSPNYGYTFGSGTRLTVV.

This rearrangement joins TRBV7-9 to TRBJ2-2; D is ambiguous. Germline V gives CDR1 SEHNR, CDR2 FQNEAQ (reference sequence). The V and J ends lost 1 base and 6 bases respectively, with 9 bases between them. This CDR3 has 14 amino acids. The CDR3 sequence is CASSLGISAGELFF. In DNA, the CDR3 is TGTGCCAGCAGCTTAGGCATTTCGGCCGGGGAGCTGTTTTTT.

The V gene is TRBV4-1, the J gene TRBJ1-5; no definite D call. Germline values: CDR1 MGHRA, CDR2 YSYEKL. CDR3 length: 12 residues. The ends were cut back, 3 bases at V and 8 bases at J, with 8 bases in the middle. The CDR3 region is CASSHLPEPQHF. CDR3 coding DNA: TGCGCCAGCAGCCACCTACCGGAGCCCCAGCATTTT.

CDR3 amino acids: CASSLSPGGHGYTF. In DNA, the CDR3 is TGTGCCAGCAGCTTAAGTCCAGGGGGCCATGGCTACACCTTC. The rearrangement joins TRBV11-2 to TRBJ1-2, with 8 bases identical to TRBD1. The CDR3 has 14 amino acids. Trimming took 2 bases from V and 6 from J; bases not matched to a gene: 5. Germline CDR1 is SGHAT and CDR2 is FQNNGV.

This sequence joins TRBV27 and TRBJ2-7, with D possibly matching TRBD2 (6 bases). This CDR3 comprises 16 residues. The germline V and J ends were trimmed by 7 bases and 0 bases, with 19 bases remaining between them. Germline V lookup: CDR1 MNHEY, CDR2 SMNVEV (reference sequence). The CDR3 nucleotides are TGTGCCAGCATGCTAATAGGGACTCACTACTCCTACGAGCAGTACTTC. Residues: CASMLIGTHYSYEQYF.

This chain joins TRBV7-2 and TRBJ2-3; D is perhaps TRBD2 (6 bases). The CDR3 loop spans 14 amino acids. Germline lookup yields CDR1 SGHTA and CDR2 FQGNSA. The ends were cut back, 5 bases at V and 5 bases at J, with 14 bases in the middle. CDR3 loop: CASSPGLRQDTQYF. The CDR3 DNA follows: TGTGCCAGCAGCCCGGGACTGCGCCAAGATACGCAGTATTTT. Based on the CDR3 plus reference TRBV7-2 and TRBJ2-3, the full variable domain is GAGVSQSPSNKVTEKGKDVELRCDPISGHTALYWYRQSLGQGLEFLIYFQGNSAPDKSGLPSDRFSAERTGGSVSTLTIQRTQQEDSAVYLCASSPGLRQDTQYFGPGTRLTVL.

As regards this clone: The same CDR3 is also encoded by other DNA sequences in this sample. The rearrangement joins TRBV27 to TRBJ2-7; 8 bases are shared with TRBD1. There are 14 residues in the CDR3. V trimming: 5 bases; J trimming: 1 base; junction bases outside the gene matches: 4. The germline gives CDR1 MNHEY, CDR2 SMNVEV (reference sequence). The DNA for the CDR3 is TGTGCCAGCAGTCTCGGGACAGGTTCCTACGAGCAGTACTTC. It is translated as CASSLGTGSYEQYF.

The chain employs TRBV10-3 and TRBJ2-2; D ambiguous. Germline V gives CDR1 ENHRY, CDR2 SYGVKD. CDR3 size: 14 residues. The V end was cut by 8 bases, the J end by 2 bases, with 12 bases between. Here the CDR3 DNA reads TGTGCCATCCTGACTGGTGGTAACACCGGGGAGCTGTTTTTT. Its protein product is CAILTGGNTGELFF.

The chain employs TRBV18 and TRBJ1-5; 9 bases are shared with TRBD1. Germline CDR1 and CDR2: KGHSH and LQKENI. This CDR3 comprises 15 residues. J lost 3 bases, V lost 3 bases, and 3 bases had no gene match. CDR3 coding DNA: TGTGCCAGCTCACCGGAACAGGGGGCCAATCAGCCCCAGCATTTT. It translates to CASSPEQGANQPQHF.

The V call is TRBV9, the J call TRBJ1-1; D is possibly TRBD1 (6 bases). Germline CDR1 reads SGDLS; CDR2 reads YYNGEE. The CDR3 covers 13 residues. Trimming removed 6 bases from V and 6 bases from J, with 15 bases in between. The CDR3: CASTKGGLSEAFF. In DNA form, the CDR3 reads TGTGCCAGCACCAAGGGGGGGCTTTCTGAAGCTTTCTTT.

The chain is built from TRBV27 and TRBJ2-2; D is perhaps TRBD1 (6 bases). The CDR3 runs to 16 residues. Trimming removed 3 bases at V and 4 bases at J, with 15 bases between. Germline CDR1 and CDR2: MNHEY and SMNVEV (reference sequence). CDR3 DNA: TGTGCCAGCAGTTTGGGACCTGGGGGCTCCACCGGGGAGCTGTTTTTT. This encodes CASSLGPGGSTGELFF.

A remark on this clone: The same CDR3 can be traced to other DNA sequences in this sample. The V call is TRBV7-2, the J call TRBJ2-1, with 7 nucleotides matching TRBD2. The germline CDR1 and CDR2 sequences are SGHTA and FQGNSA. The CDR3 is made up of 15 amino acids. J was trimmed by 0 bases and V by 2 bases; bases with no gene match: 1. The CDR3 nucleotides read TGTGCCAGCAGCTTATCGGGAGGCTCCTACAATGAGCAGTTCTTC. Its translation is CASSLSGGSYNEQFF.

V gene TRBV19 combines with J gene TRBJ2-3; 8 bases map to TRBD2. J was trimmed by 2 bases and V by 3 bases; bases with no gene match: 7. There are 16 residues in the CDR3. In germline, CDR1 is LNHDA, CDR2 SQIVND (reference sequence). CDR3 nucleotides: TGTGCCAGTAGTATCGGGACTAGGACTCCCACAGATACGCAGTATTTT. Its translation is CASSIGTRTPTDTQYF.

The chain's CDR3 is CASSPRTSGSYEQYF. CDR3 coding DNA: TGTGCCAGCAGCCCGCGGACTAGCGGGAGTTACGAGCAGTACTTC. The chain recombines TRBV9 with TRBJ2-7, with 13 nucleotides matching TRBD2. The trim removed 4 bases at V and 4 bases at J, leaving 5 bases unmatched. The germline gives CDR1 SGDLS, CDR2 YYNGEE. The CDR3 covers 15 residues. Full variable domain (missing parts from reference TRBV9 and TRBJ2-7): DSGVTQTPKHLITATGQRVTLRCSPRSGDLSVYWYQQSLDQGLQFLIQYYNGEERAKGNILERFSAQQFPDLHSELNLSSLELGDSALYFCASSPRTSGSYEQYFGPGTRLTVT.

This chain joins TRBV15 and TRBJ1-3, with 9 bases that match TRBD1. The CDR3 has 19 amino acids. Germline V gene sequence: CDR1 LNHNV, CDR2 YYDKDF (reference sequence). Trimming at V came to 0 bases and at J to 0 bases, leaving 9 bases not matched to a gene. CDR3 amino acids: CATSRDLLGQGSSGNTIYF. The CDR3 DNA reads TGTGCCACCAGCAGAGATCTCCTTGGACAGGGGAGCTCTGGAAACACCATATATTTT.

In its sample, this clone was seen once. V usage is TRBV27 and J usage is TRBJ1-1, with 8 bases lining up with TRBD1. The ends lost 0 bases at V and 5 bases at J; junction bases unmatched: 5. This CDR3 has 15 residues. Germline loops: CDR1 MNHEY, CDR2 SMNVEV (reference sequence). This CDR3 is CASSLSQGAGTEAFF. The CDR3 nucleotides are TGTGCCAGCAGTTTATCTCAGGGGGCTGGGACTGAAGCTTTCTTT.

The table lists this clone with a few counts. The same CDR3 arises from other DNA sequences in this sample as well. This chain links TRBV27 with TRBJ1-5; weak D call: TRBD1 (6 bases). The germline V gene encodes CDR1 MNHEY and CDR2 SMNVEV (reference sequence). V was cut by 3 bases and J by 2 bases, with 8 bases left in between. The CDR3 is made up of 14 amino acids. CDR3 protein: CASSLQGRNQPQHF. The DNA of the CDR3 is TGTGCCAGCAGTTTGCAGGGGCGCAATCAGCCCCAGCATTTT.

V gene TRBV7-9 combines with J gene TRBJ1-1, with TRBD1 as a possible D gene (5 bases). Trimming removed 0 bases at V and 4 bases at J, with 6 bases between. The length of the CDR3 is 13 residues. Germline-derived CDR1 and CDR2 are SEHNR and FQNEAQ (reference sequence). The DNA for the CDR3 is TGTGCCAGCAGCTTAGCAACAGGCACTGAAGCTTTCTTT. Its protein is CASSLATGTEAFF.

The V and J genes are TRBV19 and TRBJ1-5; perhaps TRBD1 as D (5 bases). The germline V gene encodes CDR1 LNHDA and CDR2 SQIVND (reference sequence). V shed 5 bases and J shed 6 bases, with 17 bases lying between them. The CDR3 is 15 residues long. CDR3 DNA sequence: TGTGCCAGTAGTGGGCCGGGGGGGTCCGGTCAGCCCCAGCATTTT. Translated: CASSGPGGSGQPQHF.

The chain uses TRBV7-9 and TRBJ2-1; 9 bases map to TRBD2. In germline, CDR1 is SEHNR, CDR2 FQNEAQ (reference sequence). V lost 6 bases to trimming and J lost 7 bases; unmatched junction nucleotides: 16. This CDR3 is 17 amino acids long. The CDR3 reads CASSLSGLAGAKNEQFF. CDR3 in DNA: TGTGCCAGCAGTCTTAGCGGCTTAGCGGGAGCCAAAAATGAGCAGTTCTTC.

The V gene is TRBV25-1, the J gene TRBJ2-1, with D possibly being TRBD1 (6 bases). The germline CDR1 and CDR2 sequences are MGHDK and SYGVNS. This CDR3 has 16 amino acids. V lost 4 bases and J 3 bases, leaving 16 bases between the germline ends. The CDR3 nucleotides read TGTGCCAGCAGTGTACCGACAGGCGATTACTACAATGAGCAGTTCTTC. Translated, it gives CASSVPTGDYYNEQFF.

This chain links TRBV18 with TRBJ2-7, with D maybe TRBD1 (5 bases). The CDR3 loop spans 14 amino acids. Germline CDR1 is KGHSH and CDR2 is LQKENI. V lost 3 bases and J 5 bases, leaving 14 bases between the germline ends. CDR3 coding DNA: TGTGCCAGCTCACCCATAGACAGTTCCAACGAGCAGTACTTC. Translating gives CASSPIDSSNEQYF.

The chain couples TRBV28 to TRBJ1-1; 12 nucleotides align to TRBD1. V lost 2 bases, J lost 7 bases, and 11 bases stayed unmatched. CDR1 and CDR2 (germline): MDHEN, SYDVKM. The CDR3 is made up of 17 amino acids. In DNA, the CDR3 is TGTGCCAGCAGTTTAGGGACAGGGGGCGCCGGGCGTCTTGAAGCTTTCTTT. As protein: CASSLGTGGAGRLEAFF.

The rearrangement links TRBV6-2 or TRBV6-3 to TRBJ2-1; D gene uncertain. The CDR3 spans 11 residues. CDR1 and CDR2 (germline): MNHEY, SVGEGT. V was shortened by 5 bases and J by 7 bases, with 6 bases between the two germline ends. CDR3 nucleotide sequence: TGTGCCAGCAGTCACAGTAATGAGCAGTTCTTC. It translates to CASSHSNEQFF.

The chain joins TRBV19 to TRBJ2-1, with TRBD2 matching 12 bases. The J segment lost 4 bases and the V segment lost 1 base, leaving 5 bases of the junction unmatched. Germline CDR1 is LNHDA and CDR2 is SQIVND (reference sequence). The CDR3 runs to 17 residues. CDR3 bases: TGTGCCAGTAGTATAGCCGGGGGGACTAGCGGGTACAATGAGCAGTTCTTC. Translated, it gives CASSIAGGTSGYNEQFF. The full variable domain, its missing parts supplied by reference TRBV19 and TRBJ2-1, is DGGITQSPKYLFRKEGQNVTLSCEQNLNHDAMYWYRQDPGQGLRLIYYSQIVNDFQKGDIAEGYSVSREKKESFPLTVTSAQKNPTAFYLCASSIAGGTSGYNEQFFGPGTRLTVL.

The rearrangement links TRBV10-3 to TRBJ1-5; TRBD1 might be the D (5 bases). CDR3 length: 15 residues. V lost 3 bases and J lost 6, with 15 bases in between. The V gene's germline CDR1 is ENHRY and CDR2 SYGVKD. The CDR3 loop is CAISEGREVRQPQHF. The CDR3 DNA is TGTGCCATCAGTGAAGGCAGGGAGGTCCGTCAGCCCCAGCATTTT.